This T cell receptor beta chain was captured by sequencing in a study of OX40 agonist ivuxolimab in advanced cancers. Germline V CDR1 and CDR2: GTSNPN, SVGIG (reference sequence). V lost 2 bases and J 5 bases, leaving 18 bases between the germline ends. The CDR3 has 16 amino acids. In its sample, this clone was seen once. Its specificity is unknown. Study-wide points: Expanded clones belonging to CD8+ T cells outnumbered, on average, those of CD4+. By week 6 at 0.1 to 3.0 mg/kg, blood CD4+ and CD8+ T cells had expanded clonally. Compared with others, partial responders at 0.1-3.0 mg/kg displayed clonal expansion among the lowest.

Measured with immunoSEQ multiplex PCR; TCRdb has only the in-frame clones, and not every one. The sample lists about 70,000 clones; 80% to 90% were seen once. The rearrangement joins TRBV30 to TRBJ1-4; the D gene is possibly TRBD1 (6 bases). The TCR was taken from an adult with an advanced solid tumor such as melanoma, head and neck, liver or kidney cancer. The sequencing here drew on CD4+ or CD8+ T cells sorted from blood, taken in a trial of the OX40 agonist ivuxolimab. The CDR3: CAWSISLRQANEKLFF. CDR3 DNA sequence: TGTGCCTGGAGTATATCTTTGCGACAGGCAAATGAAAAACTGTTTTTT.